These 14 T cell receptor beta chains came from one sample sequenced in a study of PD-1 blockade in classical Hodgkin lymphoma. Libraries were prepared by immunoSEQ multiplex PCR; TCRdb keeps only in-frame clonotypes and omits some of them. The sample includes approximately 37,000 clones, more than 70% of them seen just once. There was relapse after autologous stem cell transplantation in every patient, and there was variation in brentuximab vedotin exposure. The starting material was peripheral blood mononuclear cells (PBMCs), obtained at baseline. Receptor source: a human donor with classical Hodgkin lymphoma.

The chain combines TRBV5-1 with TRBJ1-4, with 7 bases matching TRBD1. The CDR3 runs to 14 residues. CDR1 and CDR2 from the germline V gene are SGHRS and YFSETQ. The V gene end was trimmed by 0 bases and the J gene end by 6 bases; junction bases not matched to a gene: 2. The CDR3 here is CASSLGDSDEKLFF. The CDR3 nucleotides read TGCGCCAGCAGCTTGGGGGACAGTGATGAAAAACTGTTTTTT.

The chain joins TRBV29-1 to TRBJ2-5, with 7 bases matching TRBD1. J gave up 1 base and V 4 bases, and 3 bases lay outside the gene matches. Germline values: CDR1 SQVTM, CDR2 ANQGSEA. The CDR3 totals 13 residues. The CDR3 sequence: CSVGRTGQETQYF. The CDR3 nucleotides read TGCAGCGTTGGACGGACAGGCCAAGAGACCCAGTACTTC.

The V gene is TRBV5-1, the J gene TRBJ2-5; tentatively, D is TRBD1 (6 bases). Germline CDR1 is SGHRS and CDR2 is YFSETQ. This CDR3 contains 15 residues. Trimming left V 5 bases short and J 4 bases short, with 18 bases between. Here the CDR3 DNA reads TGCGCCAGCAGTGGGCGAGGACAGAGCCTAGAGACCCAGTACTTC. Protein sequence: CASSGRGQSLETQYF. The whole variable domain, remainder taken from reference TRBV5-1 and TRBJ2-5, is KAGVTQTPRYLIKTRGQQVTLSCSPISGHRSVSWYQQTPGQGLQFLFEYFSETQRNKGNFPGRFSGRQFSNSRSEMNVSTLELGDSALYLCASSGRGQSLETQYFGPGTRLLVL.

This chain joins TRBV7-9 and TRBJ1-2; 7 bases line up with TRBD1. CDR3 length: 13 residues. In germline, CDR1 is SEHNR, CDR2 FQNEAQ (reference sequence). V shed 7 bases, J shed 4 bases, and the junction held 6 bases outside the gene matches. The CDR3 region is CASTGGDSYGYTF. CDR3 bases: TGTGCCAGCACCGGTGGGGACAGCTATGGCTACACCTTC.

The CDR3 reads CASSPIGTGGTDTQYF. The CDR3 DNA sequence: TGCGCCAGCAGCCCTATCGGGACAGGGGGCACAGATACGCAGTATTTT. This chain connects TRBV4-3 to TRBJ2-3; the match to TRBD1 covers 10 bases. There are 16 residues in the CDR3. CDR1 LGHNA and CDR2 YSLEER come from the germline V gene. Trimming removed 4 bases from V and 1 base from J; junction bases left unmatched: 5.

This chain joins TRBV5-4 and TRBJ2-1; the D gene is possibly TRBD2 (5 bases). Trimming cost V 1 base and J 6 bases, with 14 bases left between them. There are 15 residues in the CDR3. Germline CDR1 SGHNT, CDR2 YYREEE (reference sequence). The CDR3: CASSLFFGEGNEQFF. Written as DNA, the CDR3 is TGTGCCAGCAGCTTGTTCTTCGGCGAGGGCAATGAGCAGTTCTTC.

This sequence joins TRBV4-3 and TRBJ2-3; 9 positions match TRBD2. Germline V gene data show CDR1 as LGHNA and CDR2 as YSLEER. V shed 0 bases, J shed 1 base, and the junction held 2 bases outside the gene matches. This CDR3 spans 16 amino acids. The CDR3 loop is CASSQERGGRTDTQYF. CDR3 nucleotide sequence: TGCGCCAGCAGCCAAGAGCGGGGGGGCCGCACAGATACGCAGTATTTT.

The chain recombines TRBV7-2 with TRBJ2-5; 12 positions agree with TRBD2. CDR3 size: 17 residues. Trimming cost V 5 bases and J 2 bases; bases outside gene matches: 9. From germline, CDR1 is SGHTA and CDR2 FQGNSA. DNA for the CDR3: TGTGCCAGCAGCCCCAGGACTAGCGGGGCGCTTCAAGAGACCCAGTACTTC. This translates into CASSPRTSGALQETQYF.

As DNA, the CDR3 is TGTGCCAGTAGTATTGCACTCGGCGGAGGCTACACCTTC. Translated: CASSIALGGGYTF. The J gene is TRBJ1-2, the V gene TRBV19; D remains unclear. Trimming left V 3 bases short and J 8 bases short, with 13 bases between. CDR3 length: 13 residues. The germline V gene encodes CDR1 LNHDA and CDR2 SQIVND (reference sequence).

The V gene is TRBV18, the J gene TRBJ2-1; D call uncertain. V lost 7 bases, J lost 5 bases, and 12 bases lay in between. Germline V lookup: CDR1 KGHSH, CDR2 LQKENI. This CDR3 region has 13 residues. The CDR3 spells CASFGGKHNEQFF. CDR3 bases: TGTGCCAGCTTCGGCGGAAAGCACAATGAGCAGTTCTTC.

The chain is built from TRBV6-1 and TRBJ1-6; 8 nucleotides line up with TRBD1. J was trimmed by 13 bases and V by 9 bases; bases with no gene match: 5. Germline V gene data show CDR1 as MNHNS and CDR2 as SASEGT. The CDR3 has 11 residues. As DNA, the CDR3 is TGTGCCAGTGCACACAGGGGGCCCCTCCACTTT. It is translated as CASAHRGPLHF.

The chain links TRBV12-5 to TRBJ1-2; D not certain. The V and J ends lost 7 bases and 0 bases respectively, with 9 bases between them. Germline CDR1 reads LGHNT; CDR2 reads FRNRAP. The CDR3 runs to 13 residues. CDR3 in amino acids: CASADGSNYGYTF. The CDR3 DNA reads as TGTGCTAGTGCCGACGGGTCTAACTATGGCTACACCTTC.

The chain links TRBV5-1 to TRBJ2-2; 8 bases line up with TRBD2. The CDR3 covers 14 residues. Germline V gene data show CDR1 as SGHRS and CDR2 as YFSETQ. V was pared by 5 bases and J by 4 bases, with 4 bases of the junction left unmatched. CDR3 sequence (DNA): TGCGCCAGCAGGCCGGGGGGGACCACCGGGGAGCTGTTTTTT. This gives the protein CASRPGGTTGELFF.

The CDR3 nucleotides are TGTGCCATCAGTGAGTCTCGACAGGGGAACTATGGCTACACCTTC. It yields the protein CAISESRQGNYGYTF. J is TRBJ1-2 and V is TRBV10-3; TRBD1 matches 8 bases. There are 15 residues in the CDR3. Germline loops: CDR1 ENHRY, CDR2 SYGVKD. The V and J ends lost 0 bases and 2 bases, in that order; junction bases with no gene match: 2.